The table lists the clone carrying this TCR beta chain with a few counts. Its antigen remains unknown. Per the germline V gene, CDR1 is SGDLS and CDR2 is YYNGEE. The CDR3 length is 15 residues. V shed 0 bases and J 3 bases; nucleotides not matched to a gene: 4. TCRdb re-analysed the RT-PCR reads in MiXCR, keeping a single row per CDR3 protein. The sample consists of 650,000 or so distinct CDR3 sequences, less than 15% of them appearing once. This entry comes from a study of response to subunit inactivated influenza vaccine. Whole-study findings and limits: Authors suggested seasonal influenza vaccinations each recruit few new T cells.

This chain connects TRBV9 to TRBJ2-7, with TRBD2 identical over 9 bases. The sequence was obtained from a man aged 45 to 65 who received an inactivated influenza vaccine. The sequencing used PBMCs from blood, collected roughly 15 days before vaccination. CDR3 residues: CASSVGLAENYEQYF. The CDR3 coding sequence is TGTGCCAGCAGCGTAGGACTAGCGGAGAACTACGAGCAGTACTTC.